This TCR beta chain was recovered during a study of T cell responses to AZD1222 COVID-19 vaccine. Study-wide results and limits: Spike was spanned by vaccine-associated CD4 TCRs, which were dominant at 160-218 and 743-854. Scientists sampled the repertoires only once the peak T cell response had passed. Nearly half of spike-specific TCRs reportedly go after variant regions that carry no mutations. White British people made up most donors, females outnumbered males, and clonal diversity was possibly underestimated.

The data were produced by immunoSEQ multiplex PCR, yet TCRdb's version contains in-frame clones alone and is incomplete. Here the sample spans 160,000 or so clones, just over 90% being singletons. Notes on this clone: Its antigen is not identified.

Germline V gene data show CDR1 as MNHEY and CDR2 as SVGAGI. This CDR3 spans 16 amino acids. V gave up 0 bases and J gave up 4 bases, with 15 bases separating them. The rearrangement links TRBV6-5 to TRBJ1-2; D gene unclear. The receptor comes from an adult in good health. The source material was peripheral blood, sampled on day 0 of AZD1222 vaccination. CDR3 in amino acids: CASSYSEVLHVYGYTF. CDR3 coding DNA: TGTGCCAGCAGTTACTCGGAAGTGCTTCACGTCTATGGCTACACCTTC.